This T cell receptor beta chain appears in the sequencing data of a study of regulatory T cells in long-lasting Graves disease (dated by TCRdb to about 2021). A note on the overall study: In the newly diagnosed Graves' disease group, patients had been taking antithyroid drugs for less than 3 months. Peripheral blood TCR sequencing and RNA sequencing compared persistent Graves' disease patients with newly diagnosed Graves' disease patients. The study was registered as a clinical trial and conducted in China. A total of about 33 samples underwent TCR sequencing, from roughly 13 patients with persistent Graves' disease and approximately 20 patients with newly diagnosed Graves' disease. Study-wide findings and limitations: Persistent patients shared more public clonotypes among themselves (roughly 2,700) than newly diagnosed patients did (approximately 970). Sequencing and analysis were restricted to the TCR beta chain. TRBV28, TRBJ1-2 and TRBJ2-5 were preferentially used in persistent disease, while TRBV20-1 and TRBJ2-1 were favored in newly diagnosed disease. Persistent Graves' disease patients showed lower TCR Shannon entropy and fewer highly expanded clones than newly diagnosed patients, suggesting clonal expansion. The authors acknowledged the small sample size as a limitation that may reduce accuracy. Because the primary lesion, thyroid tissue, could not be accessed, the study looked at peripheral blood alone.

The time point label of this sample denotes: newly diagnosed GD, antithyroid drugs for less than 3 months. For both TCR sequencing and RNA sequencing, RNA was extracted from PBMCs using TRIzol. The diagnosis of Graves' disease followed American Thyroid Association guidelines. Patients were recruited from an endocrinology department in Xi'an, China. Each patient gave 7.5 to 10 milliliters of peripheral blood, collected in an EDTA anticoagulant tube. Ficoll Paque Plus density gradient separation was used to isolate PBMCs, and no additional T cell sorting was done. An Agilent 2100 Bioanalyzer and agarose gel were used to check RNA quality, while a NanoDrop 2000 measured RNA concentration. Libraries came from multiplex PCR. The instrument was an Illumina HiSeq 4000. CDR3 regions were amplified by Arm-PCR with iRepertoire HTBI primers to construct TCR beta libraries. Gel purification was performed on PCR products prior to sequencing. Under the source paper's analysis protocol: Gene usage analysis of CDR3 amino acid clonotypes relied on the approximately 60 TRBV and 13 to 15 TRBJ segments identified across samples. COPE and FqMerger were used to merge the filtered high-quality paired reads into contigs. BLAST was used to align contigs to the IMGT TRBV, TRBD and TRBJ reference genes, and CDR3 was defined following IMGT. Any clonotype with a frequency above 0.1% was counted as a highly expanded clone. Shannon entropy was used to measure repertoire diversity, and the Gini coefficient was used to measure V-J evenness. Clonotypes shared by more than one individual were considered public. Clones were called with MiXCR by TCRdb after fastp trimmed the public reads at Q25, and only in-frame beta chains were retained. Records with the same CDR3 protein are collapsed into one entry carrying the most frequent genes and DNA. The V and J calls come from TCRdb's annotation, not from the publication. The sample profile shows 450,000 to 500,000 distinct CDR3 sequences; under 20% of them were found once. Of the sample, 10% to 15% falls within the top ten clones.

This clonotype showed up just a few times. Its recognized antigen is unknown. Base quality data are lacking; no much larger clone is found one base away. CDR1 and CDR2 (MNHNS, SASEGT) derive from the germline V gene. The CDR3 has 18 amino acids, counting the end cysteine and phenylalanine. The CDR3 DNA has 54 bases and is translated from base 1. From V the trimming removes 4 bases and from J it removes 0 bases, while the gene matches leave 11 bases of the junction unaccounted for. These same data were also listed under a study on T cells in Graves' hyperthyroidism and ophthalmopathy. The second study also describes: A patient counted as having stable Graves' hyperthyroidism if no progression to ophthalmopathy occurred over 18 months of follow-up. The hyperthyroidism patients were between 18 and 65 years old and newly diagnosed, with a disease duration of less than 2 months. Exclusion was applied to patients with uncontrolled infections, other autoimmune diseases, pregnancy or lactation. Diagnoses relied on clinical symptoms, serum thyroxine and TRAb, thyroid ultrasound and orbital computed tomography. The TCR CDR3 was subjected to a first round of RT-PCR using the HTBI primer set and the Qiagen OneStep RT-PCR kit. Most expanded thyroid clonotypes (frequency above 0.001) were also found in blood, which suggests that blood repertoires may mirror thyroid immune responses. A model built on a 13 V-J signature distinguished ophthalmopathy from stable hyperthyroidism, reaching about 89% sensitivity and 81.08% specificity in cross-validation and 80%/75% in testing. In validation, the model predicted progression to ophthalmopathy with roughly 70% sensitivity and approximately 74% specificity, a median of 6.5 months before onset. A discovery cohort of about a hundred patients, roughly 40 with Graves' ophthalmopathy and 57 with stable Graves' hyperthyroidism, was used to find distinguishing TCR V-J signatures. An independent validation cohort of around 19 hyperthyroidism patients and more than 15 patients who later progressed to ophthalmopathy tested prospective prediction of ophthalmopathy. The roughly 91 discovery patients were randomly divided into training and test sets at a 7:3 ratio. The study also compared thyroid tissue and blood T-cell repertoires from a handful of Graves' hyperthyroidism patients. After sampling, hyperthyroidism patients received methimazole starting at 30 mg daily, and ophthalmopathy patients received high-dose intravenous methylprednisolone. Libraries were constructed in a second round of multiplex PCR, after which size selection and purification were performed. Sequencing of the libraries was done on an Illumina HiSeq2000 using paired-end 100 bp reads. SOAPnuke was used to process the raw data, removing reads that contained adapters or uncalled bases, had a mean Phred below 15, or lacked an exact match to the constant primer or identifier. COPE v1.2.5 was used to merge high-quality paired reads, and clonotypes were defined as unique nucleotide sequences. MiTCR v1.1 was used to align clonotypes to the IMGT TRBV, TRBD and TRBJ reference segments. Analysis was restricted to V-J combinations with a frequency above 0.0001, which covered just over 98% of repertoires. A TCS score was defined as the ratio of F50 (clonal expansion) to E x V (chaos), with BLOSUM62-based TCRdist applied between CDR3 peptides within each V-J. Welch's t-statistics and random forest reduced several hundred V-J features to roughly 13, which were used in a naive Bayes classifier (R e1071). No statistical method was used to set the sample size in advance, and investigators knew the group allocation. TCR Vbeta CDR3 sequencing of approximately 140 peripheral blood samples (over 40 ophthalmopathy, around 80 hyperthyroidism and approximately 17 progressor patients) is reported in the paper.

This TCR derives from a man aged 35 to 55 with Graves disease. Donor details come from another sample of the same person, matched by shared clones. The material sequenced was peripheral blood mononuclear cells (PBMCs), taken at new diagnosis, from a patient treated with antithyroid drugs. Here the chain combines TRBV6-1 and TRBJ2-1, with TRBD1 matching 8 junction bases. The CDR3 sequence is CASSARQGLGGSYNEQFF. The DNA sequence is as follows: TGTGCCAGCAGTGCCCGACAGGGGTTAGGGGGCTCCTACAATGAGCAGTTCTTC.